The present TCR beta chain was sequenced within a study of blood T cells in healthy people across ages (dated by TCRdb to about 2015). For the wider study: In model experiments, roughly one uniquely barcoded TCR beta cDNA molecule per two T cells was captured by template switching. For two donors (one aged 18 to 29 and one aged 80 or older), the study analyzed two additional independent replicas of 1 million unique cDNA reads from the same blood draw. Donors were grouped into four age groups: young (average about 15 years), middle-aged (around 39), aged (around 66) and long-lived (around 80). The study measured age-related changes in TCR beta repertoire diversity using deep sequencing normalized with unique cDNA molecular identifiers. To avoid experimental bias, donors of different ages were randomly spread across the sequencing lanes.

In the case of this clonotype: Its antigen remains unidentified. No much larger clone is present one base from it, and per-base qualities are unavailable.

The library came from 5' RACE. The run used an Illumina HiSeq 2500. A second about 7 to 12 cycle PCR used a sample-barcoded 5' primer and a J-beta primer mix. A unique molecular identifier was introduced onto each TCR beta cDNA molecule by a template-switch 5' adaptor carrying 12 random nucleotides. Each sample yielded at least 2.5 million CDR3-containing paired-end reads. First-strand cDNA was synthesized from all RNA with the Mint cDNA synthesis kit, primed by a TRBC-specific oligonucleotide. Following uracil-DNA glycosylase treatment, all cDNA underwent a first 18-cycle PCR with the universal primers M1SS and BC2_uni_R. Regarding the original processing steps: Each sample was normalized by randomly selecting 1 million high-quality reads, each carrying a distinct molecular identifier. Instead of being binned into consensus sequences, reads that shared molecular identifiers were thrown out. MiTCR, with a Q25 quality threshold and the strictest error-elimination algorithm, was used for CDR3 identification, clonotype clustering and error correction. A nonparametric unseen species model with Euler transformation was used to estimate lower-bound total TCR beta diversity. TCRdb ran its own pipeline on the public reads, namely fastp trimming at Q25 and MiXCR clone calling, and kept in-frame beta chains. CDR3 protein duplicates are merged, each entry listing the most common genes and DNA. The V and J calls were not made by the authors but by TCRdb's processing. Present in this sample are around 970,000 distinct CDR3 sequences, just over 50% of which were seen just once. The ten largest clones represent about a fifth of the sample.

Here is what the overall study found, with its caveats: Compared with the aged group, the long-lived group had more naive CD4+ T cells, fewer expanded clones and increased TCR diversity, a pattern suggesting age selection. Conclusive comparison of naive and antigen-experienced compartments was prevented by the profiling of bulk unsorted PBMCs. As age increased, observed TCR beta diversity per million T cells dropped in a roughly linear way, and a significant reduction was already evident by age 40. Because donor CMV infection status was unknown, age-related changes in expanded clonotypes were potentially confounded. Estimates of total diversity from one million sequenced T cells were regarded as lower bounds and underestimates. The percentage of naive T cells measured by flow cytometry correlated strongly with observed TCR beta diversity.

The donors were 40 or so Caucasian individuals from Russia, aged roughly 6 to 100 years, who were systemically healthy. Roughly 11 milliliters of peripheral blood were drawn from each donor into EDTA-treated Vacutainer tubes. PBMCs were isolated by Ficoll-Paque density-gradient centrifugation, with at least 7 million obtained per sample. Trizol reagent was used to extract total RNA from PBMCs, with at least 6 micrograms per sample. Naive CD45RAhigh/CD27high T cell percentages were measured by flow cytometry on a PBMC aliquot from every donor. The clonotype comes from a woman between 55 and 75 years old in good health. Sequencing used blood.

The DNA reads TGTGCCAGCAGCGTATACAGCGGCACAGATACGCAGTATTTT. The resulting protein is CASSVYSGTDTQYF. The V and J segments used are TRBV9 and TRBJ2-3; no D gene can be assigned with confidence. The V end loses 1 base and the J end loses 1 base, and a stretch of 7 bases separates them. Based on the germline V gene, the CDR1 and CDR2 sequences are SGDLS and YYNGEE. The CDR3 spans 14 residues, from the cysteine through the phenylalanine. Here the CDR3 DNA is all that survives: 42 bases in frame from base 1.